The next 26 T cell receptor beta chains were all read from a single sample in a study of blood T cell repertoires in COVID-19. Measured with immunoSEQ multiplex PCR; TCRdb has only the in-frame clones, and not every one. The data hold 150,000 to 200,000 clones, with 87% observed a single time. The sequenced sample was PBMCs or T cells enriched from blood (not recorded which). These TCRs come from a woman in her twenties or thirties who had recovered from COVID-19.

The chain links TRBV7-3 to TRBJ2-1, with D maybe TRBD1 (6 bases). Germline-derived CDR1 and CDR2 are SGHTA and FQGTGA. CDR3 length equals 13 residues. Trimming took 2 bases from V and 6 from J, leaving 8 bases between them. The CDR3 DNA reads TGTGCCAGCAGCTTAGGGGGCGGCAATGAGCAGTTCTTC. Encoded protein: CASSLGGGNEQFF.

The V gene is TRBV7-2, the J gene TRBJ1-4, with D possibly matching TRBD1 (5 bases). Germline-derived CDR1 and CDR2 are SGHTA and FQGNSA. CDR3 length equals 19 residues. The V end lost 5 bases, the J end lost 2 bases, and 24 bases lay between the germline ends. The CDR3 loop is CASSPVGSGAERTNEKLFF. The CDR3 DNA is TGTGCCAGCAGCCCCGTGGGGAGCGGGGCCGAAAGGACTAATGAAAAACTGTTTTTT. Using reference TRBV7-2 and TRBJ1-4 for the parts outside the CDR3, the full variable domain is GAGVSQSPSNKVTEKGKDVELRCDPISGHTALYWYRQSLGQGLEFLIYFQGNSAPDKSGLPSDRFSAERTGGSVSTLTIQRTQQEDSAVYLCASSPVGSGAERTNEKLFFGSGTQLSVL.

The chain recombines TRBV29-1 with TRBJ2-1, with a weak D call TRBD1 (6 bases). The germline V gene encodes CDR1 SQVTM and CDR2 ANQGSEA. The CDR3 has 12 amino acids. With 8 bases removed from V and 6 bases from J, the gap between germline ends came to 14 bases. The CDR3 region has the DNA TGCAGCCTTAAGAAAGGGGGCAATGAGCAGTTCTTC. Translation: CSLKKGGNEQFF.

This sequence joins TRBV19 and TRBJ1-1; weak D call: TRBD1 (6 bases). Trimming shortened V by 5 bases and J by 4 bases, and 11 bases separated the two germline ends. The length of the CDR3 is 13 residues. Germline CDR1 LNHDA, CDR2 SQIVND (reference sequence). The CDR3 nucleotides are TGTGCCAGTAGTTTACAGGGTATCACTGAAGCTTTCTTT. Residues: CASSLQGITEAFF.

This clone was found once. This chain links TRBV24-1 with TRBJ2-3; maybe TRBD1 (6 bases). V lost 4 bases to trimming and J lost 1 base, with 14 bases between them. The germline V gene encodes CDR1 KGHDR and CDR2 SFDVKD. This CDR3 comprises 16 residues. This chain's CDR3 is CATSDTGIAGTDTQYF. CDR3 coding DNA: TGTGCCACCAGTGACACAGGGATCGCCGGCACAGATACGCAGTATTTT.

This chain uses TRBV7-3 with TRBJ1-1, with TRBD1 matching over 8 bases. Germline CDR1 is SGHTA and CDR2 is FQGTGA. V was pared by 5 bases and J by 6 bases, with 5 bases of the junction left unmatched. There are 13 residues in the CDR3. The DNA of the CDR3 is TGTGCCAGCAGCCCTCAGGGGGCCCCTGAAGCTTTCTTT. Encoded protein: CASSPQGAPEAFF.

The rearrangement links TRBV11-2 to TRBJ2-3, with TRBD2 matching over 8 bases. V shed 1 base and J 7 bases; nucleotides not matched to a gene: 4. The CDR3 is made up of 14 amino acids. CDR1 and CDR2 (germline): SGHAT, FQNNGV. The chain's CDR3 is CASSLAGGPYTQYF. For the CDR3, the DNA is TGTGCCAGCAGCTTAGCGGGGGGGCCTTATACGCAGTATTTT.

The chain couples TRBV27 to TRBJ1-1, with D perhaps matching TRBD1 (5 bases). The CDR3 loop spans 16 amino acids. Trimming left V 2 bases short and J 0 bases short, with 13 bases between. The germline V gene encodes CDR1 MNHEY and CDR2 SMNVEV (reference sequence). The CDR3 bases are TGTGCCAGCAGTTTAAGCCCTAGGGGCTTGAACACTGAAGCTTTCTTT. As protein: CASSLSPRGLNTEAFF.

The rearrangement uses TRBV6-2 or TRBV6-3 and TRBJ1-2, with a weak D call TRBD1 (6 bases). The ends were cut back, 6 bases at V and 9 bases at J, with 17 bases in the middle. Germline CDR1 is MNHEY and CDR2 is SVGEGT. The CDR3 is 13 residues long. The CDR3 DNA reads TGTGCCAGCAGCCTGACAGGTGGAGTAAGCTACACCTTC. This translates into CASSLTGGVSYTF.

This chain links TRBV18 with TRBJ2-7; D possibly corresponds to TRBD2 (5 bases). The V and J ends lost 3 bases and 5 bases respectively, with 14 bases between them. The CDR3 is made up of 14 amino acids. Germline V CDR1 and CDR2: KGHSH, LQKENI. The CDR3 DNA is TGTGCCAGCTCACCCGGACTTAAGCAGAACGAGCAGTACTTC. It codes for CASSPGLKQNEQYF.

The chain is built from TRBV7-2 and TRBJ2-2; tentative D call: TRBD2 (5 bases). This CDR3 has 12 amino acids. V lost 8 bases and J lost 6, with 10 bases in between. Germline V CDR1 and CDR2: SGHTA, FQGNSA. The CDR3 region is CASGPLAGELFF. For the CDR3, the DNA is TGTGCCAGCGGTCCACTAGCCGGGGAGCTGTTTTTT.

The rearrangement joins TRBV3-1 (or the pseudogene TRBV3-2) to TRBJ2-1; 9 positions agree with TRBD2. The germline V gene has CDR1 LGHDT and CDR2 YNNKEL (reference sequence). Losses at the gene ends were 5 bases for V and 3 bases for J; bases not matched to a gene: 8. The CDR3 contains 16 residues. This CDR3 reads CASSIRGGADYNEQFF. CDR3 DNA sequence: TGTGCCAGCAGCATCCGCGGGGGGGCTGACTACAATGAGCAGTTCTTC.

This chain joins TRBV27 and TRBJ2-7; D gene unclear. Trimming removed 1 base from V and 0 bases from J, with 7 bases in between. The length of the CDR3 is 14 residues. CDR1 is MNHEY, CDR2 SMNVEV, per germline (reference sequence). CDR3 residues: CASSLFDNSYEQYF. The DNA for the CDR3 is TGTGCCAGCAGTTTATTCGACAACTCCTACGAGCAGTACTTC.

The V and J genes are TRBV9 and TRBJ1-1; no clear D. Per germline, CDR1 SGDLS and CDR2 YYNGEE. V was pared by 0 bases and J by 0 bases, with 9 bases between. The CDR3 contains 15 residues. CDR3 in DNA: TGTGCCAGCAGCGTAGGAGGGTCGGTGAACACTGAAGCTTTCTTT. Translated, it gives CASSVGGSVNTEAFF. Based on the CDR3 plus reference TRBV9 and TRBJ1-1, the full variable domain is DSGVTQTPKHLITATGQRVTLRCSPRSGDLSVYWYQQSLDQGLQFLIQYYNGEERAKGNILERFSAQQFPDLHSELNLSSLELGDSALYFCASSVGGSVNTEAFFGQGTRLTVV.

V gene TRBV9 combines with J gene TRBJ2-3; possibly TRBD2 for D (6 bases). The germline V and J ends were trimmed by 0 bases and 4 bases, with 12 bases remaining between them. Germline V CDR1 and CDR2: SGDLS, YYNGEE. The CDR3 contains 15 residues. CDR3 nucleotides: TGTGCCAGCAGCGTAGGCCCGGGGGAGTCAGATACGCAGTATTTT. Its protein product is CASSVGPGESDTQYF.

This clone was seen a single time. This chain connects TRBV7-2 to TRBJ2-3; D perhaps matches TRBD2 (6 bases). Per the germline V gene, CDR1 is SGHTA and CDR2 is FQGNSA. The CDR3 runs to 16 residues. Trimming removed 4 bases from V and 0 bases from J, with 14 bases in between. The DNA for the CDR3 is TGTGCCAGCAGCTCGATCGGGACTCCTAGCACAGATACGCAGTATTTT. Translated, it gives CASSSIGTPSTDTQYF.

The gene calls are TRBV7-3 and TRBJ2-3; 7 bases are a match to TRBD1. The CDR3 sequence is 15 residues long. Germline CDR1 SGHTA, CDR2 FQGTGA. Trimming took 5 bases from V and 2 from J; bases not matched to a gene: 7. DNA of the CDR3: TGTGCCAGCAGCACCGGACAGGCGAACACAGATACGCAGTATTTT. This codes for CASSTGQANTDTQYF.

This rearrangement joins TRBV7-9 to TRBJ2-5; tentatively, D is TRBD2 (6 bases). This CDR3 contains 15 residues. Germline V gene data show CDR1 as SEHNR and CDR2 as FQNEAQ (reference sequence). V was cut by 5 bases and J by 1 base, with 14 bases left in between. The CDR3 bases are TGTGCCAGCAGCCCGCCAGCACTAGCCCAAGAGACCCAGTACTTC. It encodes CASSPPALAQETQYF.

The V and J genes are TRBV9 and TRBJ1-2; possibly TRBD1 for D (5 bases). Germline V gene data show CDR1 as SGDLS and CDR2 as YYNGEE. V was clipped by 3 bases and J by 4 bases, with 13 bases between them. The CDR3 loop spans 14 amino acids. The CDR3: CASSADGGVYGYTF. The CDR3 bases are TGTGCCAGCAGCGCCGACGGGGGAGTCTATGGCTACACCTTC.

The chain links TRBV2 to TRBJ1-2; 8 bases are shared with TRBD1. The CDR3 is made up of 13 amino acids. After removal of 10 bases from V and 3 bases from J, the junction contained 7 bases not matched to a gene. CDR1 is SNHLY, CDR2 FYNNEI, per germline. The CDR3 sequence is CATSDRGYYGYTF. The CDR3 DNA follows: TGTGCCACTTCCGACAGGGGATACTATGGCTACACCTTC.

This CDR3 reads CASSRYTYEQYF. The CDR3 DNA reads TGTGCCAGCAGCCGATACACCTACGAGCAGTACTTC. This chain uses TRBV11-1 with TRBJ2-7; no clear D. V gave up 5 bases and J gave up 2 bases, with 7 bases separating them. The CDR3 consists of 12 residues. Germline-derived CDR1 and CDR2 are SGHAT and FQDESV (reference sequence).

In DNA, the CDR3 is TGTGCCAGCAGCTTAGGAGGGCGCGGGGCCCACTCCTACAATGAGCAGTTCTTC. Its protein product is CASSLGGRGAHSYNEQFF. V and J are TRBV7-9 and TRBJ2-1; D is perhaps TRBD2 (6 bases). Trimming shortened V by 1 base and J by 0 bases, and 16 bases separated the two germline ends. CDR1 and CDR2 from the germline V gene are SEHNR and FQNEAQ (reference sequence). The CDR3 spans 18 residues.

The V call is TRBV25-1, the J call TRBJ1-4, with a possible D match to TRBD1 (5 bases). V was trimmed by 2 bases and J by 7 bases, leaving 14 bases between them. Germline V CDR1 and CDR2: MGHDK, SYGVNS. The length of the CDR3 is 15 residues. CDR3 bases: TGTGCCAGCAGTGAAGACTGGTCAAGGGGTGAAAAACTGTTTTTT. It encodes CASSEDWSRGEKLFF.

The rearrangement links TRBV3-1 (or the pseudogene TRBV3-2) to TRBJ2-5, with D possibly TRBD2 on 6 matching bases. V lost 0 bases and J lost 4, with 12 bases in between. The CDR3 is 15 residues long. Germline loops: CDR1 LGHDT, CDR2 YNNKEL (reference sequence). Written as DNA, the CDR3 is TGTGCCAGCAGCCAAGATCTACTAGCCCTAGAGACCCAGTACTTC. Translation: CASSQDLLALETQYF.

This sequence joins TRBV19 and TRBJ2-2; possible D gene TRBD1, 6 bases. Trimming removed 5 bases at V and 0 bases at J, with 7 bases between. The CDR3 loop spans 14 amino acids. Germline values: CDR1 LNHDA, CDR2 SQIVND (reference sequence). CDR3 in DNA: TGTGCCAGTAGTCACAGGGCGAACACCGGGGAGCTGTTTTTT. Translated, it gives CASSHRANTGELFF.

J is TRBJ1-5 and V is TRBV5-1; D ambiguous. Trimming took 1 base from V and 0 from J, leaving 2 bases between them. Germline V CDR1 and CDR2: SGHRS, YFSETQ. This CDR3 is built from 13 residues. The CDR3 DNA sequence: TGCGCCAGCAGCTTGCGTAGCAATCAGCCCCAGCATTTT. Its translation: CASSLRSNQPQHF.